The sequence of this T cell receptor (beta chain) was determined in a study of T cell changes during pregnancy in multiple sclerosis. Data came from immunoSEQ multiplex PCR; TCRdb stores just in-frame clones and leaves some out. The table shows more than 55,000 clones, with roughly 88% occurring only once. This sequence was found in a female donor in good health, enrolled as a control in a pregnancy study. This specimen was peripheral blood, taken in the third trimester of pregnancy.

This chain's CDR3 is CASSLASSGDTGELFF. As DNA, the CDR3 is TGTGCCAGCAGCTTAGCGTCTAGCGGGGACACCGGGGAGCTGTTTTTT. The rearrangement joins TRBV7-6 to TRBJ2-2, with 9 bases matching TRBD2. The V segment lost 0 bases and the J segment 3 bases; nucleotides outside the gene matches: 2. The germline V gene has CDR1 SGHVS and CDR2 FNYEAQ. This CDR3 contains 16 residues. Supplemented by reference TRBV7-6 and TRBJ2-2, the full variable domain reads GAGVSQSPRYKVTKRGQDVALRCDPISGHVSLYWYRQALGQGPEFLTYFNYEAQQDKSGLPNDRFSAERPEGSISTLTIQRTEQRDSAMYRCASSLASSGDTGELFFGEGSRLTVL.